This TCR beta chain was recorded in a study of blood T cells in healthy people across ages. A second about 6 to 12 cycle PCR used barcoded and J-beta primers. Individual samples furnished no less than 3 million CDR3-containing paired-end reads apiece. MiXCR, run by TCRdb on the 5' RACE reads, gives a single entry per CDR3 protein. The table lists approximately 800,000 distinct CDR3 sequences, roughly 53% of them singletons. Regarding the study as a whole: Both higher diversity and more naive CD4+ cells marked long-lived donors when set against aged donors. Diversity of TCR beta correlated strongly with naive T cell percentage.

Comment on this clonotype: Its matching antigen is unknown.

The source of this sequence is an elderly man in good health. Sequencing was done on a sample of blood.

CDR3 sequence (DNA): TGTGCCAGCAGCTTATATCCGGGGGCGGCAGCCAAAAACATTCAGTACTTC. Translation: CASSLYPGAAAKNIQYF. This chain uses TRBV11-2 with TRBJ2-4; D assignment may be TRBD1 or TRBD2 (6 bases each). The CDR3 sequence is 17 residues long. In germline, CDR1 is SGHAT, CDR2 FQNNGV. Trimming pared 2 bases from V and 0 bases from J, leaving 14 bases between. Together with reference TRBV11-2 and TRBJ2-4, the CDR3 gives the full variable domain: EAGVAQSPRYKIIEKRQSVAFWCNPISGHATLYWYQQILGQGPKLLIQFQNNGVVDDSQLPKDRFSAERLKGVDSTLKIQPAKLEDSAVYLCASSLYPGAAAKNIQYFGAGTRLSVL.